This entry is about one T cell receptor (beta chain). Its antigen remains unidentified. In TCRdb, the 5' RACE reads were re-called with MiXCR into one record per CDR3 protein. The profile shows 500,000 to 600,000 distinct CDR3 sequences, roughly a fifth of them singletons. Germline V gene data show CDR1 as LNHNV and CDR2 as YYDKDF (reference sequence). V shed 8 bases and J shed 8 bases, with 9 bases lying between them. CDR3 length equals 11 residues. The sample is drawn from a study of identical twins. Study conclusions and caveats: Cross-sectional statistical analysis, not tracking of the same donors, underpinned the conclusions. Whereas memory repertoires showed no such difference, abundant cord blood beta clonotypes carried fewer insertions.

These data also featured in a second study, about T cells expressing NK-cell markers. That paper adds: An anti-gamma-delta TCR antibody was added in several experiments. It restricted sorting to alpha-beta TCR-expressing T cells. The leading position in the CD3+CD56-NKG2C+ fraction of several donors also went to these clonotypes.

This clonotype originated in a woman in her late teens or twenties in good health. The chain uses TRBV15 and TRBJ1-4; no reliable D call. The sequenced sample was CD4+ T cells sorted from blood. CDR3 sequence reads: CATSVWEKLFF. The CDR3 nucleotides are TGTGCCACCTCCGTGTGGGAAAAACTGTTTTTT.